A single sample gave rise to the 4 T cell receptor beta chains below, sequenced in a study of T cells in Graves' hyperthyroidism and ophthalmopathy. It was RNA transcripts that yielded the amplified TCR beta CDR3 regions. With the HTBI primer set, the TCR CDR3 went through a first round of RT-PCR. TCRdb re-called the multiplex PCR reads with MiXCR, one entry per CDR3 protein. The sample lists hundreds of thousands of distinct CDR3 sequences, less than 25% seen once, with around a third in the top ten. The sequencing input was blood. Receptor source: a man aged 25-45 years with Graves' ophthalmopathy.

The rearrangement links TRBV2 to TRBJ2-1, with TRBD2 identical over 10 bases. J gave up 8 bases and V 7 bases, and 14 bases lay outside the gene matches. The germline CDR1 and CDR2 sequences are SNHLY and FYNNEI. CDR3 length: 16 residues. The DNA of the CDR3 is TGTGCCAGCAACCCCCGGGGAGCGGGAGGGCCGGATGAGCAGTTCTTC. Protein sequence: CASNPRGAGGPDEQFF.

The chain carries TRBV13 and TRBJ2-5; 11 bases agree with TRBD1. Germline V lookup: CDR1 PRHDT, CDR2 FYEKMQ (reference sequence). V lost 4 bases and J lost 4; bases outside the gene matches: 2. The CDR3 has 14 amino acids. The CDR3 loop is CASSSGTGGETQYF. The CDR3 DNA is TGTGCCAGCAGCTCCGGGACAGGGGGAGAGACCCAGTACTTC.

This clonotype was counted ten times or more. The chain has TRBV5-1 and TRBJ2-7; TRBD1 agrees at 10 bases. The CDR3 runs 14 residues. The V segment lost 4 bases and the J segment 4 bases; nucleotides outside the gene matches: 5. Germline values: CDR1 SGHRS, CDR2 YFSETQ. The CDR3 is CASSEGQGKYEQYF. In DNA form, the CDR3 reads TGCGCCAGCAGCGAGGGACAGGGGAAGTACGAGCAGTACTTC.

The chain uses TRBV7-9 and TRBJ2-1; 12 nucleotides align to TRBD1. The CDR3 loop spans 16 amino acids. With V trimmed by 5 bases and J by 10 bases, 12 bases remained unmatched. Per the germline V gene, CDR1 is SEHNR and CDR2 is FQNEAQ (reference sequence). The CDR3 bases are TGTGCCAGCAGCCGAACCGGGACAGGGGGCGCGGGGGAGCAGTTCTTC. It is translated as CASSRTGTGGAGEQFF.